The source of this TCR beta chain is a study of molecular identifiers for immune sequencing clone quantification. As previously described, bulk TCR libraries were made using listed TCR primers. From the PCR reads, TCRdb called clonotypes with MiXCR, one entry per CDR3 protein. Of fewer than 350,000 distinct CDR3 sequences in the sample, about 22% were seen once. As regards this clonotype: Its antigen is unknown.

The CDR3 is 19 residues long. V shed 4 bases and J 2 bases; nucleotides not matched to a gene: 17. Germline assignment: CDR1 MNHEY and CDR2 SVGEGT. Study findings and constraints: Spiked Jurkat TCR RNA equivalent to one cell reportedly surfaced among about a million naive cells.

The specimen was naive CD8+ T cells from blood, with Jurkat cell RNA spiked in. Subset meaning: FACS-sorted CD8+CD4-CCR7+CD45RA+ naive T cells. This TCR came from a human donor in good health. Some libraries in this study had Jurkat cell RNA spiked in. J is TRBJ2-3 and V is TRBV6-2 or TRBV6-3; the match to TRBD2 covers 8 bases. The CDR3 nucleotides are TGTGCCAGCAGTTGGGCAGGGGATGCAGCGGGAGCCTCCACAGATACGCAGTATTTT. Protein sequence: CASSWAGDAAGASTDTQYF.